Below, one T cell receptor (beta chain) is given with its context. This clonotype was counted at least ten times. Its antigen specificity is not known. Per-base qualities were not stored, and no clone one base away is much larger. This entry is derived from a study of T cells in Graves' hyperthyroidism and ophthalmopathy (dated by TCRdb to the late 2010s). Broadly, across the study: Peripheral blood samples were taken at the time of initial diagnosis, prior to any treatment. To identify distinguishing TCR V-J signatures, a discovery cohort of about 100 patients was used, comprising 40 to 45 with Graves' ophthalmopathy and around 60 with stable Graves' hyperthyroidism. Whether ophthalmopathy could be predicted prospectively was tested in an independent validation cohort made up of under 20 hyperthyroidism patients plus 17 patients who later progressed to ophthalmopathy. The 95 to 100 discovery patients were divided at random into training and test sets in a 7:3 ratio. In several Graves' hyperthyroidism patients, the study also compared T-cell repertoires from thyroid tissue with T-cell repertoires from blood. After sampling, hyperthyroidism patients received methimazole starting at 30 mg daily, and ophthalmopathy patients received high-dose intravenous methylprednisolone. According to the paper, TCR Vbeta CDR3 sequencing was carried out on 120 to 150 peripheral blood samples, which came from fewer than 50 ophthalmopathy, about 75 hyperthyroidism and about 17 progressor patients.

Ophthalmopathy patients had moderately to severely active disease, Clinical Activity Score of at least 3, NOSPECS grade of at least 4, and duration under 3 months. Patients with uncontrolled infections, other autoimmune diseases, pregnancy or lactation were excluded. Clinical symptoms, serum thyroxine and TRAb, thyroid ultrasound, and orbital computed tomography formed the basis for the diagnoses. PBMCs were separated from over 9 ml of fresh peripheral blood using Ficoll-Paque density gradient centrifugation. Trizol reagent was used to extract total RNA, and RNA quality was then checked on an Agilent 2100 Bioanalyzer. Clipping removes 6 bases from V and 0 bases from J, with 8 as the unmatched junction base count. CDR1 and CDR2 are drawn from the germline V gene (reference sequence): LGHDT, YNNKEL. The CDR3 contains 16 residues, cysteine and phenylalanine counted. Only the CDR3 DNA stays, 48 bases, in frame from base 1.

Amplification of TCR beta CDR3 regions was carried out from RNA transcripts. For the first round of RT-PCR on the TCR CDR3, the HTBI primer set was used together with the Qiagen OneStep RT-PCR kit. Libraries were constructed in a second round of multiplex PCR, after which size selection and purification were carried out. Sequencing of the libraries was done on an Illumina HiSeq2000 using paired-end 100 bp reads. Processing in the source paper ran as follows. SOAPnuke was used to process the raw data, with reads discarded if the reads contained adapters or uncalled bases, had a mean Phred below 15, or lacked an exact constant-primer or identifier match. High-quality paired reads were merged with COPE v1.2.5, and unique nucleotide sequences were defined as clonotypes. Clonotypes were aligned to IMGT TRBV, TRBD and TRBJ reference segments using MiTCR v1.1. Only V-J combinations with frequency above 0.0001, covering roughly 99% of repertoires, were analysed. The TCS score was defined as the ratio of F50 (clonal expansion) to E x V (chaos), calculated using BLOSUM62-based TCRdist between CDR3 peptides within each V-J. Welch's t-statistics and random forest reduced roughly 500 V-J features to about 12, which were used in a naive Bayes classifier (R e1071). TCRdb ran its own pipeline on the public reads, namely fastp trimming at Q25 and MiXCR clone calling, and kept in-frame beta chains. Each entry merges the rows of one CDR3 protein and shows their most common DNA and genes. The V and J calls were not made by the authors but by TCRdb's processing. In this sample the table shows about 250,000 distinct CDR3 sequences, 22% of which occur a single time. The ten biggest clones cover 50% to 75% of the sample.

Paper-wide results and their limitations: In validation, progression to ophthalmopathy was predicted by the model with nearly 71% sensitivity and 72% to 85% specificity, a median of about 6 months before onset. No statistical method was used to fix the sample size in advance, and group allocation was not hidden from the investigators. Ophthalmopathy was separated from stable hyperthyroidism by a 13 V-J signature model, with 85% to 90% sensitivity and around 81% specificity obtained in cross-validation and 80%/75% obtained in testing. Most expanded thyroid clonotypes (frequency above 0.001) were also found in blood, which suggests that blood repertoires may mirror thyroid immune responses.

The clonotype was recovered from a man between 25 and 39 years old with Graves' ophthalmopathy. The rearrangement combines TRBV3-1 with TRBJ1-1; 9 central nucleotides agree with TRBD1. Sequenced: blood. The nucleotides read TGTGCCAGCAGACAATGGGACAGGGCTATGAACACTGAAGCTTTCTTT. This translates into CASRQWDRAMNTEAFF.